The present entry profiles one TCR beta chain with its context. Original processing methods: Junction-only immunoSEQ data arrived without quality scores, meaning filtering differed. Profiling relied on immunoSEQ multiplex PCR, and the TCRdb table lists in-frame clones only, not all of them. V, J and clone size derive from that table, while D and trimming were established from the DNA sequence. Of 330,000 or so clones in the sample, approximately 79% are singletons; the top ten hold about 9.4%. CD45RA-negative memory and CD45RA+ naive subsets were split from the CD4+ cells. This sample stems from a study of shared clonotypes between healthy human individuals. Study in general: Plates per donor: three CD4 naive, three CD4 memory, two CD8 naive, one CD8 memory.

The CDR3 has 15 residues. Trimming left V 3 bases short and J 4 bases short, with 13 bases between. CDR1 and CDR2 (germline): MNHEY, SMNVEV (reference sequence). The V and J genes are TRBV27 and TRBJ1-5; D not resolved. This TCR derives from a man between 25 and 39 years old in good health. Sequenced: memory CD4+ T cells sorted from blood. Subset reported: CD45RA-negative fraction. This chain's CDR3 is CASSFESGINQPQHF. CDR3 nucleotide sequence: TGTGCCAGCAGTTTTGAGTCGGGCATTAATCAGCCCCAGCATTTT.